The clone carrying this T cell receptor (beta chain) showed up many times. Roughly three months, about 14 weeks, into antiretroviral therapy, follow-up blood was collected. All unsorted peripheral T cells were captured because whole blood was used without fractionation. Peripheral blood, around 2.5 ml, was drawn for RNA extraction. CDR3 length equals 16 residues. Trimming cost V 5 bases and J 4 bases, with 21 bases left between them. Germline CDR1 reads SGHVS; CDR2 reads FQNEAQ. The data were taken from a study of HIV-infected patients and healthy controls. Approximately 500 ng RNA was reverse transcribed with alpha and beta constant-region primers. Each of the alpha and beta chains got its own library through chain-specific third strand synthesis with indices. TCRdb independently ran MiXCR on the 5' RACE reads; one entry per CDR3 protein. The sample has about 5,700 distinct CDR3 sequences, about 10% seen once.

Sequences were derived from blood, sampled during antiretroviral therapy. The clonotype originates from an adult with HIV infection. The rearrangement links TRBV7-8 to TRBJ2-7; TRBD1 might be the D (6 bases). Here the CDR3 DNA reads TGTGCCAGCAGCCTTTGGGGGAGACAGGAGACTTACGAGCAGTACTTC. This sequence encodes CASSLWGRQETYEQYF. Drawing the rest from reference TRBV7-8 and TRBJ2-7, the complete variable domain is GAGVSQSPRYKVAKRGQDVALRCDPISGHVSLFWYQQALGQGPEFLTYFQNEAQLDKSGLPSDRFFAERPEGSVSTLKIQRTQQEDSAVYLCASSLWGRQETYEQYFGPGTRLTVT.